These T cell receptor beta chains were read from a single sample in a study of blood T cell repertoires in COVID-19. Libraries were prepared by immunoSEQ multiplex PCR; TCRdb keeps only in-frame clonotypes and omits some of them. In the table there are 150,000 to 200,000 clones, over 60% of which are singletons. The sample taken for sequencing was peripheral blood. The receptor set was obtained from a man between 60 and 75 years old with acute or convalescent COVID-19. Both conserved end residues are part of each CDR3. The D gene is left open where the match is weak. Clone size, where shown, is once, few, many, or a class for clones that have expanded.

len,d_gene,j_gene,v_gene,abundance,CDR3aa,CDR3nt
14,.,TRBJ2-5,TRBV14,.,CASSQGTRSETQYF,TGTGCCAGCAGCCAAGGGACAAGGTCGGAGACCCAGTACTTC
16,.,TRBJ1-6,TRBV5-6,.,CASSKGPGSFNSPLHF,TGTGCCAGCAGCAAAGGTCCAGGGTCCTTTAATTCACCCCTCCACTTT
13,.,TRBJ1-3,TRBV11-3,few,CASSQGSGNTIYF,TGTGCCAGCAGCCAGGGCTCTGGAAACACCATATATTTT
16,.,TRBJ2-3,TRBV19,.,CASSVSGGWGTDTQYF,TGTGCCAGTAGTGTTTCCGGGGGTTGGGGAACAGATACGCAGTATTTT
16,TRBD2,TRBJ2-3,TRBV6-5,.,CASSYSIAGGRRTQYF,TGTGCCAGCAGTTACTCCATAGCGGGGGGGCGGAGGACGCAGTATTTT
14,TRBD2,TRBJ2-5,TRBV11-2,.,CASSLAGGYFDQYF,TGTGCCAGCAGCCTAGCGGGGGGTTATTTTGACCAGTACTTC
14,TRBD1,TRBJ2-1,TRBV6-5,.,CASSPGTGANEQFF,TGTGCCAGCAGTCCCGGGACAGGGGCGAATGAGCAGTTCTTC
15,.,TRBJ2-2,TRBV6-5,.,CASSYVGQRTGELFF,TGTGCCAGCAGTTACGTCGGACAGCGGACCGGGGAGCTGTTTTTT
15,TRBD1,TRBJ1-1,TRBV6-5,.,CASSSPTGANTEAFF,TGTGCCAGCAGTTCTCCCACAGGGGCGAACACTGAAGCTTTCTTT
16,TRBD1,TRBJ1-4,TRBV5-1,.,CASSLTPGQGYEKLFF,TGCGCCAGCAGCTTGACTCCGGGACAGGGATATGAAAAACTGTTTTTT
14,.,TRBJ1-1,TRBV19,.,CASSISGKNTEAFF,TGTGCCAGTAGTATTTCGGGGAAGAACACTGAAGCTTTCTTT
14,.,TRBJ2-3,TRBV5-6,.,CASSLTGPLSSQYF,TGTGCCAGCAGCTTGACTGGGCCTCTTAGTTCGCAGTATTTT
15,TRBD2,TRBJ2-3,TRBV6-1,.,CASSELAGGPDTQYF,TGTGCCAGCAGTGAACTAGCGGGGGGGCCAGATACGCAGTATTTT
13,TRBD1,TRBJ1-2,TRBV12-3/TRBV12-4,.,CASSPGTGYGYTF,TGTGCCAGCAGTCCCGGGACAGGGTATGGCTACACCTTC
12,.,TRBJ2-1,TRBV5-1,.,CASSQNYNEQFF,TGCGCCAGCAGCCAGAACTACAATGAGCAGTTCTTC
12,.,TRBJ2-1,TRBV7-9,.,CASSATGNEQFF,TGTGCCAGCAGCGCGACGGGAAATGAGCAGTTCTTC
18,TRBD2,TRBJ2-2,TRBV4-1,.,CASSQVEAGTRVPGELFF,TGCGCCAGCAGCCAAGTAGAGGCCGGGACTAGGGTTCCCGGGGAGCTGTTTTTT
14,TRBD1,TRBJ2-7,TRBV19,.,CASSPGQGPYEQYF,TGTGCCAGTAGTCCTGGACAGGGACCCTACGAGCAGTACTTC
15,TRBD1,TRBJ2-1,TRBV7-3,.,CASSPIGGRYNEQFF,TGTGCCAGCAGTCCCATAGGGGGCAGGTACAATGAGCAGTTCTTC
13,.,TRBJ2-3,TRBV6-5,.,CASATRPADTQYF,TGTGCCAGCGCGACACGTCCGGCAGATACGCAGTATTTT
14,TRBD1,TRBJ1-6,TRBV18,once,CASSPRDRHSPLHF,TGTGCCAGCTCACCACGGGACAGGCATTCACCCCTCCACTTT
15,.,TRBJ2-5,TRBV4-1,.,CASSQDEAVQETQYF,TGCGCCAGCAGCCAAGACGAAGCGGTCCAAGAGACCCAGTACTTC
14,.,TRBJ2-1,TRBV29-1,.,CSVEGQVEGNEQFF,TGCAGCGTTGAAGGACAGGTGGAAGGGAATGAGCAGTTCTTC
12,.,TRBJ1-2,TRBV29-1,.,CSVAGAQSGYTF,TGCAGCGTTGCAGGGGCGCAATCTGGCTACACCTTC
14,.,TRBJ2-7,TRBV29-1,.,CSVALTGNPYEQYF,TGCAGCGTCGCTCTGACAGGCAATCCCTACGAGCAGTACTTC
15,.,TRBJ1-4,TRBV6-5,.,CASSYSWLPQEKLFF,TGTGCCAGCAGTTACTCTTGGCTTCCCCAGGAAAAACTGTTTTTT